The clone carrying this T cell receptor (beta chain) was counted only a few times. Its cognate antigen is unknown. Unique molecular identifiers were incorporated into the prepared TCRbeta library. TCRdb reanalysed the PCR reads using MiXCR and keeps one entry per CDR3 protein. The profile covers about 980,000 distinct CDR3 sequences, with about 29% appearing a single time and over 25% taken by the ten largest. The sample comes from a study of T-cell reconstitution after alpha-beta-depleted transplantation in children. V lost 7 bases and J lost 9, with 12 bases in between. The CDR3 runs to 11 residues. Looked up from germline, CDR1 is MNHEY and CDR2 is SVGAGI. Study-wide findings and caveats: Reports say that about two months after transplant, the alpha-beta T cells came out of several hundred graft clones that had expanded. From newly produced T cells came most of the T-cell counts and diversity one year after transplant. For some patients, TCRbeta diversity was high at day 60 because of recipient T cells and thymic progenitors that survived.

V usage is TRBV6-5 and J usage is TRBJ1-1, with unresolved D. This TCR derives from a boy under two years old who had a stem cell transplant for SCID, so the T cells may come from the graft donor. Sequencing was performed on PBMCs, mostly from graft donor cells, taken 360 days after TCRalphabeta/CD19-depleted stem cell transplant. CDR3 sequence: CASTKGGKAFF. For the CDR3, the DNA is TGTGCCAGCACTAAGGGAGGTAAAGCTTTCTTT.